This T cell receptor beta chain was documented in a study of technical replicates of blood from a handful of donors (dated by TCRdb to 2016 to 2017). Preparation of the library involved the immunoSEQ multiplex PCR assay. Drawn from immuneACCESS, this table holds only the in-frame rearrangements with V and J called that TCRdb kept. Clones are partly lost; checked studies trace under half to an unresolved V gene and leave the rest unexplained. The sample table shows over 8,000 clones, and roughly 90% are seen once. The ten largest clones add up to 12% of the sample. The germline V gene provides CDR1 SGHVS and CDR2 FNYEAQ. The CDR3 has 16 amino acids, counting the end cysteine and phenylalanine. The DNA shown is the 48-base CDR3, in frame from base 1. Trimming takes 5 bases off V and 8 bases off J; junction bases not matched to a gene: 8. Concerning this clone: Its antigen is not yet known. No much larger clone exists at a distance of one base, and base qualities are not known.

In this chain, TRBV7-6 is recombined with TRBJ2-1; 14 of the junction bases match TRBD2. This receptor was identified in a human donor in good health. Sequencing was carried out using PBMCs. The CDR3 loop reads CASSGSGTSGRHEQFF. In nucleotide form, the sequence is TGTGCCAGCAGCGGATCCGGGACTAGCGGGAGACATGAGCAGTTCTTC.